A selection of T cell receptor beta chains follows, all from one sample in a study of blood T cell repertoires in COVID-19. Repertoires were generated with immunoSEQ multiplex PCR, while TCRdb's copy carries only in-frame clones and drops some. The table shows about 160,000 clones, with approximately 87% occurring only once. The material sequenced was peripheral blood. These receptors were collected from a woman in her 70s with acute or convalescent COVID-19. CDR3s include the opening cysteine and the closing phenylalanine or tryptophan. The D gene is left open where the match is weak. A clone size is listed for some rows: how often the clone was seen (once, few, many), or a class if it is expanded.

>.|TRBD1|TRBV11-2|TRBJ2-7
CASSRGQGAYEQYF
TGTGCCAGCAGCCGAGGACAGGGGGCTTACGAGCAGTACTTC
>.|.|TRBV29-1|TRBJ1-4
CSALRGSANEKLFF
TGCAGCGCCCTACGGGGTAGTGCTAATGAAAAACTGTTTTTT
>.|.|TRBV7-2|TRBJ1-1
CASRSRGGAMNTEAFF
TGTGCCAGCAGATCACGGGGGGGGGCCATGAACACTGAAGCTTTCTTT
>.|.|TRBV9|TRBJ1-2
CASSVGVDTNYGYTF
TGTGCCAGCAGCGTAGGGGTGGACACTAACTATGGCTACACCTTC
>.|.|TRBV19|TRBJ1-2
CASSVGGGGTYGYTF
TGTGCCAGTAGTGTCGGCGGGGGGGGCACCTATGGCTACACCTTC
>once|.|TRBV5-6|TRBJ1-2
CASSSRGGGYGYTF
TGTGCCAGCAGCTCTCGTGGCGGCGGCTATGGCTACACCTTC
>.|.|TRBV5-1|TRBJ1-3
CASSLGGTSGNTIYF
TGCGCCAGCAGCTTGGGAGGTACCTCTGGAAACACCATATATTTT
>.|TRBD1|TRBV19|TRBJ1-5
CASSKGRTGAGQPQHF
TGTGCCAGTAGTAAAGGACGGACAGGGGCAGGGCAGCCCCAGCATTTT
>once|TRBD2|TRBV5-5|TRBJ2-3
CASSLRGERHTDTQYF
TGTGCCAGCAGCTTGCGGGGGGAGAGGCACACAGATACGCAGTATTTT
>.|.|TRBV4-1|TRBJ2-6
CASSQVGQSRPGANVLTF
TGCGCCAGCAGCCAAGTAGGACAGTCCCGGCCTGGGGCCAACGTCCTGACTTTC
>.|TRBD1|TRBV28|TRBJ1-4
CASRSGTGREKLFF
TGTGCCAGCCGTTCCGGGACAGGTCGGGAAAAACTGTTTTTT
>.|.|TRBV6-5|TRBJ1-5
CASSFRGSNRPQHF
TGTGCCAGCAGTTTCAGGGGTTCCAATCGGCCCCAGCATTTT
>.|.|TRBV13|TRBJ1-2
CASSLSRGGYTF
TGTGCCAGCAGCTTAAGTAGGGGTGGCTACACCTTC
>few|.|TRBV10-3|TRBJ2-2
CAISTSPASGELFF
TGTGCCATCTCGACTAGTCCCGCATCCGGGGAGCTGTTTTTT
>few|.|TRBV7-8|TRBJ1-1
CASSPRGGMSTEAFF
TGTGCCAGCAGCCCTCGCGGCGGAATGAGCACTGAAGCTTTCTTT
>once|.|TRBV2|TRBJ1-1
CASSRMKTDNTEAFF
TGTGCCAGCAGCCGGATGAAGACAGACAACACTGAAGCTTTCTTT
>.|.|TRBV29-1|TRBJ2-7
CSVEEMGRPYEQYF
TGCAGCGTTGAAGAAATGGGCAGACCTTACGAGCAGTACTTC
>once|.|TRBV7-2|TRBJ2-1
CASSLAPSAYNEQFF
TGTGCCAGCAGCTTAGCCCCTAGCGCCTACAATGAGCAGTTCTTC
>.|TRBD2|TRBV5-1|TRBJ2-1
CASSIASGTLYNEQFF
TGCGCCAGCAGCATCGCTAGCGGGACCCTCTACAATGAGCAGTTCTTC
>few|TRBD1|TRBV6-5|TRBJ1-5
CASSKDRDGDQPQHF
TGTGCCAGCAGTAAGGACAGGGATGGGGATCAGCCCCAGCATTTT
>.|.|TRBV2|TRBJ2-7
CASSQTGEQYF
TGTGCCAGCAGCCAGACAGGCGAGCAGTACTTC
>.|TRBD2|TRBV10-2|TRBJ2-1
CASSWAAGANNEQFF
TGCGCCAGCAGTTGGGCAGCGGGGGCAAACAATGAGCAGTTCTTC
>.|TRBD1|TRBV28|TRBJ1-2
CASSSAGQGAIYGYTF
TGTGCCAGCAGTTCGGCGGGACAGGGGGCAATCTATGGCTACACCTTC
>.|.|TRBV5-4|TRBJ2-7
CASSFEGAYEQYF
TGTGCCAGCAGCTTTGAGGGAGCCTACGAGCAGTACTTC
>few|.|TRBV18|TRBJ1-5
CASSPAGNQPQHF
TGTGCCAGCTCACCAGCAGGTAATCAGCCCCAGCATTTT
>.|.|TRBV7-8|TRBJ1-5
CASSLAASFNQPQHF
TGTGCCAGCAGCTTAGCGGCCTCTTTCAATCAGCCCCAGCATTTT
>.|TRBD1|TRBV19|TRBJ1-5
CASSDTGGDQPQHF
TGTGCCAGTAGCGACACAGGGGGCGATCAGCCCCAGCATTTT
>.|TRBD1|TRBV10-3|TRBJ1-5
CAISERTGVGQPQHF
TGTGCCATCAGTGAAAGGACAGGGGTAGGTCAGCCCCAGCATTTT
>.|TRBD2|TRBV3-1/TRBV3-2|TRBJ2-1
CASSQDPSGSLRGTAEQFF
TGTGCCAGCAGCCAAGACCCTAGCGGGAGTTTGAGAGGCACCGCTGAGCAGTTCTTC